This T cell receptor beta chain stems from a study of post-analysis software for immune sequencing data. Whole-study context: Included among the disease courses, which were recorded for the cohort, were relapsing-remitting, secondary progressive and progressive-relapsing multiple sclerosis.

This clonotype has just a few counts. Its matching antigen is unknown. The authors incorporated unique molecular identifiers into the TCR beta cDNA libraries. Some 500,000 cDNA molecules were obtained from roughly 1 to 10 million T cells. TCRdb re-derived calls from the PCR reads in MiXCR, one entry per CDR3 protein. This table has about 800,000 distinct CDR3 sequences, about 32% appearing once. Study findings and constraints: The authors found that F measure strongly co-clustered same-batch samples. There was significantly lower normalized Chao1 diversity in multiple sclerosis patients than in controls.

This clonotype originated in a girl aged 5-17 years with multiple sclerosis. Material: blood.

CDR3 in amino acids: CASSRTGKENEQFF. The CDR3 DNA reads as TGTGCCAGCAGCCGGACAGGGAAAGAGAATGAGCAGTTCTTC. This chain links TRBV6-6 with TRBJ2-1, with 8 bases aligning to TRBD1. V shed 6 bases and J 7 bases; nucleotides not matched to a gene: 8. There are 14 residues in the CDR3. CDR1 is MNHNY and CDR2 is SVGAGI in the germline V gene (reference sequence).